Listed below are T cell receptor beta chains from one sample, sequenced in a study of T-cell memory formation after mild COVID-19. TCRdb passed the 5' RACE reads through MiXCR, listing each CDR3 protein once. This table holds 150,000 to 200,000 distinct CDR3 sequences, around a fifth found once. The sample consisted of PBMCs or a T cell subset sorted from them (not recorded which). Receptor source: an adult woman who had mild COVID-19 (a few samples of this study predate the infection). Cell type and time point are not known. Each CDR3 is given with its conserved first and last residue. The D gene is left open where the match is weak. Rows give clone size only sometimes, using once, few, many, or a class for an expanded clone.

TGTGCCAGCAGTTACCTAGGCGGAACCTACAATGAGCAGTTCTTC CASSYLGGTYNEQFF - TRBJ2-1 - TRBV6-5
TGCGCCAGCAGTCACTCGGACAGGGAGGACGAGCAGTACTTC CASSHSDREDEQYF few TRBJ2-7 TRBD1 TRBV23-1
TGTGCCATCAGTGAAATTGAAGGAGGGCAGTACAATGAGCAGTTCTTC CAISEIEGGQYNEQFF - TRBJ2-1 - TRBV10-3
TGCAGCGTTGAAATACCGGGACGGCTCTCCTACGAGCAGTACTTC CSVEIPGRLSYEQYF - TRBJ2-7 - TRBV29-1
TGTGCCAGCAGACAAGGGAGATACTACGAGCAGTACTTC CASRQGRYYEQYF - TRBJ2-7 - TRBV14
TGTGCCAGCAGTGCCGACAGGGGGCTTAACTATGGCTACACCTTC CASSADRGLNYGYTF - TRBJ1-2 TRBD1 TRBV28
TGTGCCACCAGTTTCGGGGGATTGAATAGCAATCAGCCCCAGCATTTT CATSFGGLNSNQPQHF - TRBJ1-5 - TRBV24-1
TGTGCCAGCAGCCAAGGGGGCAGGGGACCCTATGGCTACACCTTC CASSQGGRGPYGYTF few TRBJ1-2 - TRBV3-1
TGTGCCAGCAGTTCTACCGACAGGGACACTGAAGCTTTCTTT CASSSTDRDTEAFF - TRBJ1-1 TRBD1 TRBV12-3/TRBV12-4
TGTGCCACCAGTGACTCCGGGTCAAGGGGAGAGTACTTC CATSDSGSRGEYF few TRBJ2-7 - TRBV24-1
TGTGCCAGCAGCCAAGTCGCGGAGGGCTACGAGCAGTACTTC CASSQVAEGYEQYF few TRBJ2-7 - TRBV4-2
TGTGCCAGCAGTCCACCGCCAGTCTCCTACAATGAGCAGTTCTTC CASSPPPVSYNEQFF - TRBJ2-1 - TRBV28
TGTGCCAGCAGGACGACCGGGACAGGGAATTATGATGAGCAGTTCTTC CASRTTGTGNYDEQFF few TRBJ2-1 TRBD1 TRBV7-6
TGTGCCATCAGTGAGGTCAGCCAGAACACTGAAGCTTTCTTT CAISEVSQNTEAFF - TRBJ1-1 - TRBV10-3
TGTGCCAGCAGCTTAGGGGACCGGTTGGCTTTCTTT CASSLGDRLAFF few TRBJ1-1 - TRBV7-9
TGTGCCAGCAGCCTCGACGGGTCCTACGAGCAGTACTTC CASSLDGSYEQYF many TRBJ2-7 - TRBV5-1
TGTGCCAGCAGCCCAGGGGGGGGGCTCACAGATACGCAGTATTTT CASSPGGGLTDTQYF - TRBJ2-3 - TRBV12-3/TRBV12-4
TGTGCCAGCAGCCCCCTAGCAGGATTCAACAATGAGCAGTTCTTC CASSPLAGFNNEQFF few TRBJ2-1 - TRBV6-5
TGTGCCAGCAGCTTAATTGGGACAGATACGCAGTATTTT CASSLIGTDTQYF many TRBJ2-3 - TRBV7-3
TGTGCCAGCAGTTCTCGGGGAGGGCGAGGCGGGGAGCTGTTTTTT CASSSRGGRGGELFF - TRBJ2-2 TRBD2 TRBV6-2/TRBV6-3
TGTGCCAGCAGCATTAGCGGGAGACGTTCTGAGCAGTTCTTC CASSISGRRSEQFF few TRBJ2-1 TRBD2 TRBV13
TGCAGTGCTAGAGATGTCGACGGAGGTAAAAACATTCAGTACTTC CSARDVDGGKNIQYF - TRBJ2-4 - TRBV20-1
TGCGCCAGCAGCTTGGAAAGTTTAGGGGGGTACGAGCAGTACTTC CASSLESLGGYEQYF few TRBJ2-7 - TRBV5-1
TGTGCCAGCAGCTTACTCAGGACCTACAATGAGCAGTTCTTC CASSLLRTYNEQFF once TRBJ2-1 - TRBV7-9
TGTGCCACTCTCCCCCCGGGAGGAGAGACCCAGTACTTC CATLPPGGETQYF - TRBJ2-5 TRBD2 TRBV15
TGTGCCAGCAGCCAAGCCCCGACAGGGGACTACGAGCAGTACTTC CASSQAPTGDYEQYF - TRBJ2-7 TRBD1 TRBV4-2
TGTGCCACCCAGGACAAGGGAAGCTATGGCTACACCTTC CATQDKGSYGYTF - TRBJ1-2 - TRBV27
TGTGCCAGCAGGTCTCGATTGCGGGGACCCACAGATACGCAGTATTTT CASRSRLRGPTDTQYF few TRBJ2-3 - TRBV6-5
TGTGCCAGCAGTTTTGGTCTAGCGGGCGATGAGCAGTTCTTC CASSFGLAGDEQFF few TRBJ2-1 TRBD2 TRBV27
TGCAGTGCTAGGGCAGAGTTTCCTTTAACTGTGTACCAAGAGACCCAGTACTTC CSARAEFPLTVYQETQYF - TRBJ2-5 - TRBV20-1
TGTGCCAGCAGTTTTAATCGTTACAATGAGCAGTTCTTC CASSFNRYNEQFF few TRBJ2-1 - TRBV12-3/TRBV12-4
TGTGCCAGCAGCTTAGGCACGGGGACAGGGGGATTGAGGGAGCAGTTCTTC CASSLGTGTGGLREQFF few TRBJ2-1 TRBD1 TRBV7-6
TGCGCCAGCAGCTACCTACAGGGGGTAGGCTATGGCTACACCTTC CASSYLQGVGYGYTF few TRBJ1-2 TRBD1 TRBV4-1
TGTGCCACTCGGAGAGAGATGCTAGCCGGGGAGCTGTTTTTT CATRREMLAGELFF - TRBJ2-2 - TRBV7-2
TGTGCCAGCAGTTTAGGTACTAGCGTCTACAATGAGCAGTTCTTC CASSLGTSVYNEQFF - TRBJ2-1 TRBD2 TRBV12-3/TRBV12-4
TGCGCCAGCAGCCCTCCCCACGACGGCGCTAACTATGGCTACACCTTC CASSPPHDGANYGYTF - TRBJ1-2 - TRBV4-1
TGCGCCAGCAGTACCGGGACAGGGGGGGTCGGCCCCTACAATGAGCAGTTCTTC CASSTGTGGVGPYNEQFF - TRBJ2-1 TRBD1 TRBV5-1
TGTGCCAGTAGTAAACAGATCCTGTACCTCATGAACACTGAAGCTTTCTTT CASSKQILYLMNTEAFF - TRBJ1-1 - TRBV19
TGTGCCAGCAGTAGGGCCTGGGATACGCAGTATTTT CASSRAWDTQYF few TRBJ2-3 - TRBV6-2/TRBV6-3
TGCGCCAGCACCTGGGATTTAGGGAGCGACTACGAGCAGTACTTC CASTWDLGSDYEQYF few TRBJ2-7 - TRBV5-1
TGTGCCAGCAGTTTAAAGTTTCTAGAACCCTCCGTCGACGAGCAGTACTTC CASSLKFLEPSVDEQYF - TRBJ2-7 - TRBV12-3/TRBV12-4
TGTGCCGGAGAGGGGCTTAAGGGGGAGCAGTTCTTC CAGEGLKGEQFF few TRBJ2-1 - TRBV11-3
TGTGCCACCAGTGATGACGGGAGGTCCGAGCAGTACTTC CATSDDGRSEQYF few TRBJ2-7 TRBD2 TRBV24-1
TGTGCCAGCAGCTTGAATAGCGGGGCCACCTACGAGCAGTACTTC CASSLNSGATYEQYF - TRBJ2-7 TRBD2 TRBV7-9